One sample yielded the 18 T cell receptor beta chains listed below, sequenced in a study of blood T cells in healthy people across ages. Together with a sample-barcoded 5' primer, a J-beta primer mix was included in a second PCR lasting roughly 6 to 12 cycles. One entry per CDR3 protein results from TCRdb running MiXCR on the 5' RACE reads. The table records more than 900,000 distinct CDR3 sequences, 25% of them present only once. Another study also made use of these data, one on T cells of mothers and their children.

The specimen sequenced was blood. All receptors come from a girl aged 2 to 10 in good health.

The chain joins TRBV7-9 to TRBJ1-5; the D is unclear. Germline loops: CDR1 SEHNR, CDR2 FQNEAQ (reference sequence). Between the trimmed V and J ends, which lost 2 bases and 2 bases, there was a span of 19 bases. This CDR3 region has 18 residues. The CDR3 DNA is TGTGCCAGCAGCTTAAACAAGGAGGGCGTTTATGGCAATCAGCCCCAGCATTTT. Amino acid sequence: CASSLNKEGVYGNQPQHF.

J is TRBJ2-7 and V is TRBV20-1; weak D call: TRBD2 (6 bases). The CDR3 is 13 residues long. From germline, CDR1 is DFQATT and CDR2 SNEGSKA (reference sequence). Trimming removed 5 bases from V and 6 bases from J, with 17 bases in between. The CDR3 nucleotides read TGCAGTGCTTGGGACGGGACTCGGATCGAGCAGTACTTC. Its protein product is CSAWDGTRIEQYF.

This chain's CDR3 is CASSYTSGRAGGWNEQFF. CDR3 coding DNA: TGTGCCAGCAGTTACACTAGCGGGAGGGCCGGAGGGTGGAATGAGCAGTTCTTC. The V gene is TRBV6-5, the J gene TRBJ2-5; 13 bases match TRBD2. The end of the DNA is better explained by TRBJ2-1, so the J call may be wrong. The CDR3 runs to 18 residues. Germline CDR1 is MNHEY and CDR2 is SVGAGI.

J is TRBJ2-1 and V is TRBV3-1, with 9 bases fitting TRBD2. This CDR3 is 15 amino acids long. Germline V gene sequence: CDR1 LGHDT, CDR2 YNNKEL (reference sequence). Unmatched junction bases numbered 9, after V lost 4 bases and J lost 8 bases. CDR3 amino acids: CASSLSGRTSDEQFF. CDR3 DNA sequence: TGTGCCAGCAGCCTGAGCGGGAGGACCTCTGATGAGCAGTTCTTC.

This clonotype has just a few counts. J is TRBJ2-1 and V is TRBV29-1, with 7 nucleotides matching TRBD1. Germline lookup yields CDR1 SQVTM and CDR2 ANQGSEA. This CDR3 spans 14 amino acids. V lost 5 bases and J lost 7; bases outside the gene matches: 11. Here the CDR3 reads CSVSPGQLLNEQFF. In nucleotides, the CDR3 is TGCAGCGTTTCTCCGGGACAGCTACTTAATGAGCAGTTCTTC.

As to this clonotype: Sequence at one end of the junction differs from germline and may be a read error. V is TRBV29-1 and J is TRBJ2-1; D remains unclear. This CDR3 contains 10 residues. CDR1 and CDR2 (germline): SQVTM, ANQGSEA. This CDR3 reads CGVSLGEQFF. The CDR3 region has the DNA TGCGGCGTTTCTTTGGGGGAGCAGTTCTTC.

Regarding this clonotype: At one end, the junction sequence differs from germline, possibly due to a read error. The chain is built from TRBV29-1 and TRBJ2-1; 7 nucleotides match TRBD2. This CDR3 region has 14 residues. The V gene's germline CDR1 is SQVTM and CDR2 ANQGSEA. This chain's CDR3 is CSVRRGDSHNEQFF. DNA of the CDR3: TGCAGCGTTAGACGGGGGGACTCCCACAATGAGCAGTTCTTC.

There are a few counts of this clonotype. The rearrangement joins TRBV28 to TRBJ2-1; D perhaps matches TRBD1 (6 bases). Per the germline V gene, CDR1 is MDHEN and CDR2 is SYDVKM. Trimming stripped 3 bases from V and 8 bases from J, with 23 bases between. The CDR3 runs to 17 residues. CDR3 residues: CASSFLTRKQGDHEQFF. The CDR3, as DNA: TGTGCCAGCAGTTTTCTCACGCGGAAACAGGGAGACCATGAGCAGTTCTTC.

CDR3 in amino acids: CASSDEGYQPQHF. CDR3 DNA sequence: TGCGCCAGCAGCGATGAGGGGTATCAGCCCCAGCATTTT. The chain is built from TRBV4-1 and TRBJ1-5, with D tentatively TRBD1 (5 bases). The CDR3 has 13 residues. The V gene lost 5 bases and the J gene lost 5 bases, with 10 bases spanning the gap. CDR1 is MGHRA, CDR2 YSYEKL, per germline.

This clonotype came up once. At one end the junction does not follow the germline gene, possibly because of a read error. The chain links TRBV6-2 or TRBV6-3 to TRBJ2-2; D gene ambiguous. The CDR3 has 13 amino acids. CDR1 is MNHEY and CDR2 is SVGEGT in the germline V gene. For the CDR3, the DNA is TGTGCCAACAGTTACTGGGGCACCGGGGAGCTGTTTTTT. This gives the protein CANSYWGTGELFF.

V and J are TRBV7-2 and TRBJ1-3, with D unclear. V was shortened by 3 bases and J by 0 bases, with 6 bases between the two germline ends. Germline CDR1 is SGHTA and CDR2 is FQGNSA. This CDR3 contains 14 residues. CDR3 amino acids: CASSFALSGNTIYF. The CDR3 bases are TGTGCCAGCAGCTTTGCTCTCTCTGGAAACACCATATATTTT.

This chain links TRBV20-1 with TRBJ2-6; D might be TRBD1 or TRBD2, each matching 5 bases. Germline assignment: CDR1 DFQATT and CDR2 SNEGSKA (reference sequence). The V gene lost 6 bases and the J gene lost 7 bases, with 10 bases spanning the gap. The CDR3 has 12 residues. The CDR3 spells CSALGEANVLTF. The CDR3 coding sequence is TGCAGTGCACTGGGGGAAGCCAACGTCCTGACTTTC.

The V call is TRBV15, the J call TRBJ2-7; D may be TRBD1 (5 bases). Germline CDR1 LNHNV, CDR2 YYDKDF (reference sequence). V was shortened by 0 bases and J by 7 bases, with 13 bases between the two germline ends. This CDR3 has 14 residues. CDR3 loop: CATSREAGRWEQYF. The CDR3 DNA follows: TGTGCCACCAGCAGAGAAGCAGGGCGGTGGGAGCAGTACTTC.

This clonotype was seen a few times. The gene calls are TRBV5-7 and TRBJ2-2; D is ambiguous. TRBV5-7 is identified as an open reading frame with a role that is uncertain. This CDR3 is 13 amino acids long. V was shortened by 4 bases and J by 6 bases, with 10 bases between the two germline ends. The CDR3 region is CASSQVWAGELFF. The CDR3, as DNA: TGTGCCAGCAGCCAGGTTTGGGCCGGGGAGCTGTTTTTT.

This chain links TRBV7-9 with TRBJ2-5, with 10 nucleotides matching TRBD1. V was pared by 4 bases and J by 1 base, with 6 bases of the junction left unmatched. Looked up from germline, CDR1 is SEHNR and CDR2 is FQNEAQ (reference sequence). The CDR3 extends over 16 amino acids. CDR3: CASSYTGTGAQETQYF. In nucleotides, the CDR3 is TGTGCCAGCAGCTACACGGGGACAGGGGCCCAAGAGACCCAGTACTTC.

This clonotype was detected a few times. The CDR3 DNA follows: TGTGCCAGCAGCCTCAACCCAATAGGCTCTCTCCACGAGCAGTACTTC. Translating it yields CASSLNPIGSLHEQYF. The chain recombines TRBV5-6 with TRBJ2-1; the D is unclear. The J call may not be correct, given that the DNA end is closer to TRBJ2-7. Germline V gene sequence: CDR1 SGHDT, CDR2 YYEEEE. The CDR3 runs 16 residues.

The V call is TRBV5-1, the J call TRBJ2-6, with unresolved D. This CDR3 has 18 residues. The ends were cut back, 5 bases at V and 1 base at J, with 19 bases in the middle. Germline loops: CDR1 SGHRS, CDR2 YFSETQ. The CDR3 bases are TGCGCCAGCAGTTCCCCCGGCGCCACTTCTTCTGGGGCCAACGTCCTGACTTTC. It is translated as CASSSPGATSSGANVLTF.

This clonotype was detected once. V is TRBV7-2 and J is TRBJ2-1, with 8 nucleotides matching TRBD2. TRBJ2-7 matches the DNA end more closely, so the J call is doubtful. The CDR3 spans 15 residues. The V gene's germline CDR1 is SGHTA and CDR2 FQGNSA. The CDR3 nucleotides are TGTGCCAGCAGCTTATCGCCCCAAGCGGGAGTCGAGCAGTACTTC. Protein: CASSLSPQAGVEQYF.